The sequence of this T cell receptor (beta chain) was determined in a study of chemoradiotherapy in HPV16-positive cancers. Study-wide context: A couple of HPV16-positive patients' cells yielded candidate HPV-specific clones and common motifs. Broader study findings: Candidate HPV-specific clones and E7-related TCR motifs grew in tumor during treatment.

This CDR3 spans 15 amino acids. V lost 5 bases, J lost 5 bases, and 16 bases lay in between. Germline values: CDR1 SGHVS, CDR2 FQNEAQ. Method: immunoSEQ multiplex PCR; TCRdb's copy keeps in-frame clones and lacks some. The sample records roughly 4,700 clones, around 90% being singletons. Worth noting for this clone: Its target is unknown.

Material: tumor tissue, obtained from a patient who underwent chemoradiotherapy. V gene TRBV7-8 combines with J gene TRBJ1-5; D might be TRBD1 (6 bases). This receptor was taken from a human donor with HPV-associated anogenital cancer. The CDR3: CASSLAWGPYQPQHF. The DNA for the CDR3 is TGTGCCAGCAGCCTCGCATGGGGGCCGTATCAGCCCCAGCATTTT.